This T cell receptor beta chain was captured by sequencing in a study of blood T cell repertoires in COVID-19. Study background: T cells, B-cell-depleted T cells, or PBMCs supplied cDNA or gDNA.

Clones were read by immunoSEQ multiplex PCR, and TCRdb kept only the in-frame ones, dropping some. The table has some 90,000 clones, 80% to 90% seen once. The TCR was taken from a middle-aged man with acute or convalescent COVID-19. What was sequenced was peripheral blood.

For the CDR3, the DNA is TGTGCCAGCTCACCCTCCCAGGCGAGTTACTATGGCTACACCTTC. It is translated as CASSPSQASYYGYTF. This chain links TRBV18 with TRBJ1-2; D unresolved. V was shortened by 3 bases and J by 3 bases, with 14 bases between the two germline ends. The CDR3 extends over 15 amino acids. Germline-derived CDR1 and CDR2 are KGHSH and LQKENI. The complete variable domain, with remaining parts taken from reference TRBV18 and TRBJ1-2, reads NAGVMQNPRHLVRRRGQEARLRCSPMKGHSHVYWYRQLPEEGLKFMVYLQKENIIDESGMPKERFSAEFPKEGPSILRIQQVVRGDSAAYFCASSPSQASYYGYTFGSGTRLTVV.